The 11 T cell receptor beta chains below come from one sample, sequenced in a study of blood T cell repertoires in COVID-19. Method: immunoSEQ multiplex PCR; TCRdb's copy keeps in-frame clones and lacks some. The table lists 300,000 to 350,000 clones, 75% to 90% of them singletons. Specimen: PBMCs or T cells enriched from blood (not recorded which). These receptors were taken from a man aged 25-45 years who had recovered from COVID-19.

CDR3 protein: CASSLPGLAGALVGTQYF. In DNA, the CDR3 is TGTGCCAGCTCTCTGCCGGGACTAGCGGGGGCTTTAGTCGGGACCCAGTACTTC. This chain uses TRBV18 with TRBJ2-5; 14 bases line up with TRBD2. CDR1 and CDR2 (germline): KGHSH, LQKENI. This CDR3 comprises 18 residues. With V trimmed by 6 bases and J by 7 bases, 16 bases remained unmatched.

The CDR3 coding sequence is TGTGCCAGCAGCTCCGGAGGACAGGGAACCTACGAGCAGTACTTC. Protein product: CASSSGGQGTYEQYF. V is TRBV11-3 and J is TRBJ2-7; 8 nucleotides match TRBD1. CDR1 and CDR2 (germline): SGHNT, YENEEA. V lost 4 bases and J lost 2; bases outside the gene matches: 7. CDR3 length: 15 amino acids. The whole variable domain, remainder taken from reference TRBV11-3 and TRBJ2-7, is EAGVVQSPRYKIIEKKQPVAFWCNPISGHNTLYWYLQNLGQGPELLIRYENEEAVDDSQLPKDRFSAERLKGVDSTLKIQPAELGDSAVYLCASSSGGQGTYEQYFGPGTRLTVT.

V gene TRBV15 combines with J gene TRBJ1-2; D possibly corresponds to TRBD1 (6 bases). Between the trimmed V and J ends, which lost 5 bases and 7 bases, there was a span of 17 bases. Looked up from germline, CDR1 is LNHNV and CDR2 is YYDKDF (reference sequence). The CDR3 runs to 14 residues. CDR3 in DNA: TGTGCCACCAGCGCCCAACGGGGGGCAGGTGGCTACACCTTC. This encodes CATSAQRGAGGYTF.

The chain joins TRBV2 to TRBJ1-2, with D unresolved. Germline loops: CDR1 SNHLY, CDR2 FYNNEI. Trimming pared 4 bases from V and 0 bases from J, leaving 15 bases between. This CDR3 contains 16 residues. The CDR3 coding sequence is TGTGCCAGCAGTGGAACAGAACCCGCCCCTAACTATGGCTACACCTTC. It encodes CASSGTEPAPNYGYTF.

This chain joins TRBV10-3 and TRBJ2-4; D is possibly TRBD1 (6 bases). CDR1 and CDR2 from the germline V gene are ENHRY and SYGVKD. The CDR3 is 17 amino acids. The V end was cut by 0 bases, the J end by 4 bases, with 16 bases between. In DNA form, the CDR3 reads TGTGCCATCAGTGAGTCTGAAACAGACAGGCAAAAAAACATTCAGTACTTC. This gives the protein CAISESETDRQKNIQYF.

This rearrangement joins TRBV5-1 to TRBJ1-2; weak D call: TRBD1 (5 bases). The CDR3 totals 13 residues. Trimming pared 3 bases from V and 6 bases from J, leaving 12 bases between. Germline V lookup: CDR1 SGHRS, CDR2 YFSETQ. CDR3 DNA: TGCGCCAGCAGCTCCCAGGGATTAAATGGCTACACCTTC. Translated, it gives CASSSQGLNGYTF.

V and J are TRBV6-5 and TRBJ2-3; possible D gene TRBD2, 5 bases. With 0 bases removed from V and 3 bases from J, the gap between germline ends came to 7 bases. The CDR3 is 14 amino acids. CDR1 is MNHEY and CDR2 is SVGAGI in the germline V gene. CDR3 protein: CASSYSRGTDTQYF. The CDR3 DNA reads TGTGCCAGCAGTTACTCCCGGGGTACAGATACGCAGTATTTT.

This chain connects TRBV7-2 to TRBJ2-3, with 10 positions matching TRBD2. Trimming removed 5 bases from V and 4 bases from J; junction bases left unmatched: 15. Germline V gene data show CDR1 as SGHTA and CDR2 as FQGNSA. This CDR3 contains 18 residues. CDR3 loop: CASSKTSGDDTWADTQYF. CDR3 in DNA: TGTGCCAGCAGCAAAACTAGCGGGGATGATACTTGGGCAGATACGCAGTATTTT. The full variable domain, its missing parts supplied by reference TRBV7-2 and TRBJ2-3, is GAGVSQSPSNKVTEKGKDVELRCDPISGHTALYWYRQSLGQGLEFLIYFQGNSAPDKSGLPSDRFSAERTGGSVSTLTIQRTQQEDSAVYLCASSKTSGDDTWADTQYFGPGTRLTVL.

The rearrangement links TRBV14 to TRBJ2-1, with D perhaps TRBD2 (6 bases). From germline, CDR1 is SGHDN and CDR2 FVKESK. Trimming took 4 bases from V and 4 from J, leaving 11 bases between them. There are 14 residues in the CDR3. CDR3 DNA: TGTGCCAGCAGCCGCCGGGGGTCTTACAATGAGCAGTTCTTC. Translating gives CASSRRGSYNEQFF.

The CDR3 DNA sequence: TGTGCCATCAAGCCGGGACAGGGGATCTATGGCTACACCTTC. This gives the protein CAIKPGQGIYGYTF. The rearrangement links TRBV10-3 to TRBJ1-2; TRBD1 agrees at 10 bases. The V gene end was trimmed by 7 bases and the J gene end by 4 bases; junction bases not matched to a gene: 6. The germline gives CDR1 ENHRY, CDR2 SYGVKD. The CDR3 extends over 14 amino acids.

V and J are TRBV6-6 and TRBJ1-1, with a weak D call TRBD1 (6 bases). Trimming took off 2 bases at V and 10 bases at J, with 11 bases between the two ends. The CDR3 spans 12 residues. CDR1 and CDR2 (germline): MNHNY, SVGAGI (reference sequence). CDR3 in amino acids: CASSYTGFGAFF. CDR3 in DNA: TGTGCCAGCAGTTACACAGGGTTCGGAGCTTTCTTT.